Below are 30 T cell receptor beta chains sequenced from a single sample in a study of beta chain features in type 1 diabetes. Study-level results: People with Type 1 diabetes carried modestly yet significantly shorter TCRB CDR3s in all four CD4+ subsets.

Their cognate antigens are unknown. Every bit of the isolated RNA underwent reverse transcription, so sequencing read expressed TCRB transcripts. The data were produced by immunoSEQ multiplex PCR, yet TCRdb's version contains in-frame clones alone and is incomplete. The sample lists around 650,000 clones, over 10% occurring once. Sequenced: naive CD4+ T cells from blood. The source is a man younger than 40 with type 1 diabetes.

This clone turned up a few times. The rearrangement joins TRBV30 to TRBJ1-4; D might be TRBD1 (6 bases). The CDR3 has 12 amino acids. Trimming removed 3 bases from V and 7 bases from J, with 9 bases in between. Germline-derived CDR1 and CDR2 are GTSNPN and SVGIG (reference sequence). CDR3 residues: CAWRQGGEKLFF. The CDR3 region has the DNA TGTGCCTGGAGACAGGGAGGTGAAAAACTGTTTTTT.

V gene TRBV7-9 combines with J gene TRBJ1-2, with D perhaps TRBD1 (5 bases). V dropped 5 bases and J dropped 4 bases, with 14 bases sitting between them. Germline CDR1 and CDR2: SEHNR and FQNEAQ (reference sequence). This CDR3 contains 14 residues. CDR3 in amino acids: CASSACGRGYGYTF. The CDR3 nucleotides are TGTGCCAGCAGCGCGTGCGGTAGGGGCTATGGCTACACCTTC.

This clone was detected only a few times. The chain joins TRBV5-4 to TRBJ2-2; D might be TRBD1 or TRBD2, each matching 5 bases. The V gene lost 6 bases and the J gene lost 3 bases, with 15 bases spanning the gap. Per the germline V gene, CDR1 is SGHNT and CDR2 is YYREEE (reference sequence). This CDR3 is 15 amino acids long. The CDR3: CASTPRGPYTGELFF. CDR3 DNA sequence: TGTGCCAGCACCCCGAGGGGACCGTACACCGGGGAGCTGTTTTTT.

This clone was seen a few times. The J gene is TRBJ1-5, the V gene TRBV5-6, with D possibly TRBD1 on 5 matching bases. The CDR3 runs to 14 residues. Trimming removed 3 bases at V and 3 bases at J, with 10 bases between. CDR1 SGHDT and CDR2 YYEEEE come from the germline V gene. DNA for the CDR3: TGTGCCAGCAGCTCCTCGACAGACAATCAGCCCCAGCATTTT. It is translated as CASSSSTDNQPQHF.

The gene calls are TRBV7-2 and TRBJ2-3; 11 positions agree with TRBD2. CDR1 SGHTA and CDR2 FQGNSA come from the germline V gene. V lost 5 bases and J lost 0; bases outside the gene matches: 7. The CDR3 runs to 17 residues. This CDR3 reads CASSPRLAGGSTDTQYF. The CDR3, as DNA: TGTGCCAGCAGCCCCCGTCTAGCGGGGGGAAGCACAGATACGCAGTATTTT.

This clone has more than one count but fewer than ten. The V call is TRBV6-1, the J call TRBJ1-2, with 9 bases matching TRBD1. From germline, CDR1 is MNHNS and CDR2 SASEGT. This CDR3 spans 14 amino acids. V was clipped by 2 bases and J by 6 bases; unmatched bases: 4. The CDR3 coding sequence is TGTGCCAGCAGTGAAAAGGGACAGGGCGATGGCTACACCTTC. It codes for CASSEKGQGDGYTF.

The genes are TRBV25-1 and TRBJ2-7; 9 bases are a match to TRBD1. The CDR3 totals 15 residues. Germline lookup yields CDR1 MGHDK and CDR2 SYGVNS. Losses at the gene ends were 3 bases for V and 4 bases for J; bases not matched to a gene: 7. This CDR3 is CASSDLQGAAYEQYF. The CDR3 DNA sequence: TGTGCCAGCAGTGACCTACAGGGGGCGGCTTACGAGCAGTACTTC.

CDR3 amino acids: CASSEYGHGSYGYTF. CDR3 nucleotides: TGTGCCAGCAGTGAATACGGGCACGGGAGCTATGGCTACACCTTC. V and J are TRBV25-1 and TRBJ1-2, with D hard to call. The CDR3 sequence is 15 residues long. The germline CDR1 and CDR2 sequences are MGHDK and SYGVNS. Trimming left V 0 bases short and J 4 bases short, with 12 bases between.

The rearrangement links TRBV11-2 to TRBJ2-1; 7 bases line up with TRBD1. The germline gives CDR1 SGHAT, CDR2 FQNNGV. V gave up 5 bases and J gave up 4 bases; unmatched junction bases: 5. This CDR3 has 14 residues. CDR3 in DNA: TGTGCCAGCAGCCCCGGGACAGAGTACAATGAGCAGTTCTTC. Residues: CASSPGTEYNEQFF.

This sequence joins TRBV6-5 and TRBJ1-5; no definite D call. CDR1 is MNHEY and CDR2 is SVGAGI in the germline V gene. The V end was cut by 6 bases, the J end by 2 bases, with 14 bases between. This CDR3 contains 15 residues. CDR3 in amino acids: CASSPTTTGNQPQHF. CDR3 coding DNA: TGTGCCAGCAGCCCGACGACCACAGGCAATCAGCCCCAGCATTTT.

This clone came up a few times. The chain employs TRBV25-1 and TRBJ2-3; 7 positions agree with TRBD2. The CDR3 has 11 amino acids. Trimming took 6 bases from V and 8 from J; bases not matched to a gene: 2. From germline, CDR1 is MGHDK and CDR2 SYGVNS. The CDR3 bases are TGTGCCAGCAGGGGAGGGGTTACGCAGTATTTT. This sequence encodes CASRGGVTQYF.

This clone occurred a few times. The chain links TRBV4-3 to TRBJ1-6; no definite D call. The CDR3 spans 14 residues. With 4 bases removed from V and 8 bases from J, the gap between germline ends came to 12 bases. The germline gives CDR1 LGHNA, CDR2 YSLEER. Here the CDR3 reads CASSLGQLDSPLHF. CDR3 DNA sequence: TGCGCCAGCAGCCTCGGTCAGCTCGATTCACCCCTCCACTTT.

A few counts support this clone. For the CDR3, the DNA is TGTGCCAGCTCACAGGGACTAGCGGGAACAGATACGCAGTATTTT. It codes for CASSQGLAGTDTQYF. V and J are TRBV18 and TRBJ2-3, with 13 bases fitting TRBD2. The germline gives CDR1 KGHSH, CDR2 LQKENI. The CDR3 sequence is 15 residues long. V shed 4 bases and J 3 bases; nucleotides not matched to a gene: 1.

This clone was seen only a few times. V and J are TRBV5-4 and TRBJ2-3; no definite D call. V was pared by 2 bases and J by 0 bases, with 7 bases between. This CDR3 is 14 amino acids long. CDR1 is SGHNT, CDR2 YYREEE, per germline (reference sequence). In nucleotides, the CDR3 is TGTGCCAGCAGCTTAAGAGTTAGCACAGATACGCAGTATTTT. This translates into CASSLRVSTDTQYF.

This clone showed up just a few times. The chain couples TRBV7-9 to TRBJ2-7; D is unresolved. CDR1 SEHNR and CDR2 FQNEAQ come from the germline V gene (reference sequence). Trimming pared 2 bases from V and 7 bases from J, leaving 12 bases between. The CDR3 is 13 amino acids. CDR3 residues: CASSLMGSMEQYF. The CDR3 bases are TGTGCCAGCAGCTTAATGGGCAGTATGGAGCAGTACTTC.

This chain uses TRBV19 with TRBJ1-3, with D unresolved. Trimming took 7 bases from V and 4 from J, leaving 8 bases between them. Looked up from germline, CDR1 is LNHDA and CDR2 is SQIVND (reference sequence). The CDR3 totals 12 residues. This CDR3 is CASIGRGNTIYF. As DNA, the CDR3 is TGTGCCAGTATAGGCAGAGGAAACACCATATATTTT. Complete variable domain (other parts from reference TRBV19 and TRBJ1-3): DGGITQSPKYLFRKEGQNVTLSCEQNLNHDAMYWYRQDPGQGLRLIYYSQIVNDFQKGDIAEGYSVSREKKESFPLTVTSAQKNPTAFYLCASIGRGNTIYFGEGSWLTVV.

This clone appeared once. The V gene is TRBV15, the J gene TRBJ2-7; D is ambiguous. This CDR3 has 13 residues. Between the trimmed V and J ends, which lost 3 bases and 5 bases, there was a span of 11 bases. Germline V gene data show CDR1 as LNHNV and CDR2 as YYDKDF (reference sequence). The CDR3 is CATSSRSLDEQYF. The CDR3 nucleotides read TGTGCCACCAGCAGCCGATCCCTTGACGAGCAGTACTTC. Full variable domain (missing parts from reference TRBV15 and TRBJ2-7): DAMVIQNPRYQVTQFGKPVTLSCSQTLNHNVMYWYQQKSSQAPKLLFHYYDKDFNNEADTPDNFQSRRPNTSFCFLDIRSPGLGDTAMYLCATSSRSLDEQYFGPGTRLTVT.

V gene TRBV5-4 combines with J gene TRBJ2-1; D might be TRBD1 (7 bases). With 3 bases removed from V and 5 bases from J, the gap between germline ends came to 12 bases. Germline CDR1 and CDR2: SGHNT and YYREEE (reference sequence). The CDR3 covers 14 residues. CDR3 DNA: TGTGCCAGCAGCTCGGGCGGGACAGACAATGAGCAGTTCTTC. It codes for CASSSGGTDNEQFF.

The chain uses TRBV6-6 and TRBJ2-2; the D gene could be TRBD1 or TRBD2 (6 bases each). Germline loops: CDR1 MNHNY, CDR2 SVGAGI (reference sequence). The CDR3 has 16 residues. V was shortened by 3 bases and J by 3 bases, with 14 bases between the two germline ends. CDR3 sequence: CASSYWRAGDTGELFF. The CDR3, as DNA: TGTGCCAGCAGTTATTGGAGGGCAGGGGACACCGGGGAGCTGTTTTTT.

V gene TRBV6-6 combines with J gene TRBJ2-3; D is possibly TRBD1 or TRBD2 (5 bases each). CDR3 length: 14 residues. In germline, CDR1 is MNHNY, CDR2 SVGAGI (reference sequence). The germline V and J ends were trimmed by 4 bases and 0 bases, with 8 bases remaining between them. CDR3 nucleotides: TGTGCCAGCAGTTTGGGGGTCAGCACAGATACGCAGTATTTT. Translation: CASSLGVSTDTQYF.

The V and J genes are TRBV29-1 and TRBJ1-2; 10 nucleotides agree with TRBD1. CDR1 SQVTM and CDR2 ANQGSEA come from the germline V gene. V was pared by 6 bases and J by 5 bases, with 9 bases of the junction left unmatched. The CDR3 consists of 14 residues. The CDR3 region is CSVQQTGGDYGYTF. The CDR3 coding sequence is TGCAGCGTGCAACAGACAGGGGGCGATTATGGCTACACCTTC.

J is TRBJ2-7 and V is TRBV10-3, with 8 positions matching TRBD1. The CDR3 totals 15 residues. The V gene's germline CDR1 is ENHRY and CDR2 SYGVKD. The junction had 6 bases not matched to a gene; V was cut back by 5 bases and J by 0 bases. The CDR3 nucleotides read TGTGCCATCAGTATGGGACAGGATAGCTCCTACGAGCAGTACTTC. Encoded protein: CAISMGQDSSYEQYF.

The chain recombines TRBV4-2 with TRBJ1-5; D is uncertain. Germline values: CDR1 LGHNA, CDR2 YNFKEQ. V dropped 0 bases and J dropped 5 bases, with 5 bases sitting between them. The CDR3 has 13 residues. This chain's CDR3 is CASSQDFDQPQHF. As DNA, the CDR3 is TGTGCCAGCAGCCAAGATTTCGATCAGCCCCAGCATTTT.

This chain joins TRBV15 and TRBJ2-7; 8 bases match TRBD1. Germline trimming cut 0 bases from V and 3 bases from J; bases unmatched to any gene: 7. CDR1 LNHNV and CDR2 YYDKDF come from the germline V gene (reference sequence). This CDR3 spans 16 amino acids. The CDR3 bases are TGTGCCACCAGCAGAGATGCCCGAGACAGGGGCTACGAGCAGTACTTC. Its translation is CATSRDARDRGYEQYF.

In this sample, this clone turned up a few times. This rearrangement joins TRBV18 to TRBJ1-4; D unresolved. Deletions cut 6 bases from V and 5 bases from J, with 16 bases between. CDR1 and CDR2 (germline): KGHSH, LQKENI. CDR3 length: 15 amino acids. The CDR3 bases are TGTGCCAGCTCCCCCCGGGCAGACGTAAATGAAAAACTGTTTTTT. This translates into CASSPRADVNEKLFF.

The chain uses TRBV28 and TRBJ2-1; D remains unclear. CDR3 length: 14 amino acids. V was cut by 5 bases and J by 7 bases, with 15 bases left in between. Per the germline V gene, CDR1 is MDHEN and CDR2 is SYDVKM. This CDR3 reads CASSPSPWGNEQFF. The CDR3 DNA reads TGTGCCAGCAGTCCCTCCCCGTGGGGTAATGAGCAGTTCTTC. The complete variable domain, with remaining parts taken from reference TRBV28 and TRBJ2-1, reads DVKVTQSSRYLVKRTGEKVFLECVQDMDHENMFWYRQDPGLGLRLIYFSYDVKMKEKGDIPEGYSVSREKKERFSLILESASTNQTSMYLCASSPSPWGNEQFFGPGTRLTVL.

This clone came up a few times. The chain carries TRBV29-1 and TRBJ1-1; D is ambiguous. The V and J ends lost 7 bases and 1 base respectively, with 4 bases between them. The CDR3 spans 10 residues. Per germline, CDR1 SQVTM and CDR2 ANQGSEA. This CDR3 is CSAKNTEAFF. DNA of the CDR3: TGCAGCGCCAAGAACACTGAAGCTTTCTTT.

The gene calls are TRBV5-1 and TRBJ1-4; D possibly corresponds to TRBD1 (6 bases). Trimming stripped 2 bases from V and 2 bases from J, with 10 bases between. The V gene's germline CDR1 is SGHRS and CDR2 YFSETQ. The CDR3 loop spans 15 amino acids. The CDR3 DNA reads TGCGCCAGCAGCTTATCAGGGGCGACTAATGAAAAACTGTTTTTT. Its translation: CASSLSGATNEKLFF.

The rearrangement links TRBV27 to TRBJ2-1; the D gene is possibly TRBD2 (6 bases). The CDR3 sequence is 13 residues long. Germline lookup yields CDR1 MNHEY and CDR2 SMNVEV (reference sequence). V dropped 10 bases and J dropped 2 bases, with 12 bases sitting between them. The CDR3 loop reads CATEGGAYNEQFF. CDR3 sequence (DNA): TGTGCCACCGAGGGCGGGGCCTACAATGAGCAGTTCTTC.

The rearrangement uses TRBV11-1 and TRBJ1-2; TRBD1 aligns across 9 bases. Germline V CDR1 and CDR2: SGHAT, FQDESV (reference sequence). The CDR3 is 16 residues long. The V and J ends lost 4 bases and 3 bases, in that order; junction bases with no gene match: 9. The CDR3 bases are TGTGCCAGCAGCTCCCGGGGGACAGGGAGTGACTATGGCTACACCTTC. It encodes CASSSRGTGSDYGYTF.